Detailed here is one T cell receptor beta chain. No cognate antigen has been identified for it. Nothing much larger sits one base from this clone, and base qualities are not available. The sample comes from a study of metastatic and nonmetastatic thyroid tumors (dated by TCRdb to 2018 to 2020). Regarding the research as a whole: Repertoires from peripheral blood and from tumor or nodule tissue samples of malignant and benign thyroid patients were compared.

None of the patients had been given any treatment before thyroid surgery. Patient clinical samples collected from the early 2010s to the late 2010s were retrospectively analysed using T-cell receptor beta sequencing. The receptor library was made with PCR. Sequencer: Illumina HiSeq 4000. High-throughput sequencing was used to profile the TCR beta-chain CDR3 region of each patient. Under the source paper's analysis protocol: A classifier to discriminate distant-metastatic papillary thyroid cancer patients was built from CDR3 differences across clinicopathological groups. The Shannon index was used to measure repertoire diversity, and the Morisita-Horn index was used to measure how similar tumor and blood repertoires were. The public reads were quality trimmed at Q25 with fastp and then assembled into clones with MiXCR by TCRdb, keeping productive beta chains. It is TCRdb's table, rather than the study itself, that gives the V and J calls and clone size. Counted in this sample were approximately 60,000 clones; almost 30% of them appeared once. Together, the top ten hold more than 15% of the sample.

Study-wide findings and limitations: In both blood and tumor samples, TCR beta diversity was reported to be significantly higher in malignant tumors than in benign nodules.

This TCR came from a female donor with papillary thyroid cancer or a benign thyroid nodule (not recorded which). Some clones in this sample may be carry-over from other donors' samples. The sequencing input was blood.

CDR3 loop: CASSPRDRGLYNSPLHF. At the DNA level, the sequence is TGTGCCAGCAGTCCGCGCGACAGGGGACTCTATAATTCACCCCTCCACTTT. Recombination connected TRBV6-1 to TRBJ1-6; a stretch of 8 junction bases matches TRBD1. The germline V gene yields MNHNS for CDR1 and SASEGT for CDR2. Germline trimming amounts to 5 bases on V and 3 bases on J, with 9 as the count of junction bases outside the gene matches. The CDR3 runs 17 residues from the cysteine to the phenylalanine. Only the CDR3 portion is preserved as DNA: 51 bases, with reading frame beginning at the first base.